Listed below are T cell receptor beta chains from one sample, sequenced in a study of cytomegalovirus exposure and HLA in healthy donors. Profiled with immunoSEQ multiplex PCR; TCRdb holds only in-frame clones, not every one. The table shows about 150,000 clones, with about 84% occurring only once. The sequencing sample was made of PBMCs. All receptors come from a male donor in good health and CMV-seronegative. Both conserved end residues are part of each CDR3. D genes are given only for firm matches. Clone size is shown for a subset of rows, as once, few, many or a class of expanded clone.

clone_size j_call cdr3_length v_call d_call cdr3_aa cdr3_nt
. TRBJ1-1 17 TRBV7-2 TRBD1 CASSNFQEGARYPEAFF TGTGCCAGCAGCAATTTTCAGGAGGGGGCGAGGTACCCTGAAGCTTTCTTT
few TRBJ2-5 15 TRBV27 TRBD2 CASSGVPGREETQYF TGTGCCAGCAGTGGGGTTCCTGGGAGGGAAGAGACCCAGTACTTC
. TRBJ1-1 15 TRBV14 . CASSHTSVRNTEAFF TGTGCCAGCAGCCACACGTCAGTACGGAACACTGAAGCTTTCTTT
. TRBJ2-2 15 TRBV5-5 . CASSLGQTNTGELFF TGTGCCAGCAGCCTTGGACAAACGAACACCGGGGAGCTGTTTTTT
. TRBJ2-7 15 TRBV27 TRBD2 CASSVETSGSYEQYF TGTGCCAGCAGTGTTGAGACTAGCGGCTCCTACGAGCAGTACTTC
. TRBJ2-7 15 TRBV4-1 . CASSQDRSRSYEQYF TGCGCCAGCAGCCAAGATAGGAGCCGATCCTACGAGCAGTACTTC
few TRBJ2-1 14 TRBV9 . CASSVARVVGEQFF TGTGCCAGCAGCGTAGCCAGGGTGGTCGGTGAGCAGTTCTTC
. TRBJ1-2 14 TRBV5-6 TRBD1 CASRFGQGASGYTF TGTGCCAGCAGGTTCGGACAGGGGGCTTCTGGCTACACCTTC
. TRBJ1-2 13 TRBV9 . CASSVAPLYGYTF TGTGCCAGCAGCGTAGCTCCCTTATATGGCTACACCTTC
. TRBJ2-1 13 TRBV7-7 . CASSSDSNNEQFF TGTGCTAGCAGCTCGGACAGCAACAATGAGCAGTTCTTC
. TRBJ2-7 15 TRBV6-1 . CASSEGGHLSYEQYF TGTGCCAGCAGTGAAGGGGGACACCTCTCCTACGAGCAGTACTTC
. TRBJ1-2 15 TRBV7-9 TRBD1 CASSDHDRVNYGYTF TGTGCCAGCAGCGACCACGACAGGGTAAACTATGGCTACACCTTC
. TRBJ1-5 17 TRBV18 . CASSQISGDSGNQPQHF TGTGCCAGCTCACAGATCTCCGGGGATTCAGGCAATCAGCCCCAGCATTTT
. TRBJ1-4 13 TRBV29-1 . CSVGQAGNEKLFF TGCAGCGTTGGGCAGGCGGGAAATGAAAAACTGTTTTTT
. TRBJ2-1 12 TRBV19 . CASGAFTVEQFF TGTGCCAGTGGGGCTTTTACCGTTGAGCAGTTCTTC
. TRBJ2-7 14 TRBV5-1 TRBD1 CASSLGQGHYEQYF TGCGCCAGCAGCCTGGGACAGGGGCACTACGAGCAGTACTTC
few TRBJ2-2 20 TRBV5-1 TRBD2 CASSFGVLGRIHANTGELFF TGCGCCAGCAGCTTTGGGGTCCTCGGGAGGATCCACGCGAACACCGGGGAGCTGTTTTTT
. TRBJ2-2 14 TRBV7-9 . CASSLGRGTGELFF TGTGCCAGCAGCTTAGGTAGAGGCACCGGGGAGCTGTTTTTT
. TRBJ1-4 15 TRBV5-4 . CASSGRVGANEKLFF TGTGCCAGCAGCGGGAGGGTCGGGGCTAATGAAAAACTGTTTTTT
. TRBJ2-7 15 TRBV13 TRBD2 CASSPTSGGEGSMYF TGTGCCAGCAGCCCCACTAGCGGAGGAGAGGGGTCAATGTACTTC
. TRBJ2-3 17 TRBV28 . CASSFSPGGRASNTQYF TGTGCCAGCAGTTTTTCCCCCGGGGGTCGTGCTTCGAATACGCAGTATTTT
. TRBJ1-2 11 TRBV29-1 TRBD1 CSSGQGGGYTF TGCAGCTCGGGACAGGGAGGAGGCTACACCTTC
once TRBJ2-7 16 TRBV10-3 . CAISESSGTPSYEQYF TGTGCCATCAGTGAGTCATCCGGGACTCCCTCCTACGAGCAGTACTTC
. TRBJ2-7 14 TRBV19 TRBD2 CASSRDYQVHEQYF TGTGCCAGTAGTAGGGACTATCAGGTCCACGAGCAGTACTTC
once TRBJ1-1 15 TRBV7-3 TRBD1 CASSLGQGLNTEAFF TGTGCCAGCAGCTTAGGACAGGGCCTGAACACTGAAGCTTTCTTT
. TRBJ2-5 16 TRBV6-6 TRBD1 CASSYRTGAAQETQYF TGTGCCAGCAGTTACCGGACAGGGGCCGCCCAAGAGACCCAGTACTTC
. TRBJ1-1 16 TRBV6-5 TRBD1 CASSSRPGQTNTEAFF TGTGCCAGCAGTTCCAGACCGGGACAGACGAACACTGAAGCTTTCTTT
. TRBJ2-6 17 TRBV7-8 . CASSFRVTSSGANVLTF TGTGCCAGCAGCTTTCGGGTCACAAGCTCTGGGGCCAACGTCCTGACTTTC
. TRBJ1-2 14 TRBV13 TRBD1 CASSTRTGVYGYTF TGTGCCAGCAGCACTAGAACAGGGGTCTATGGCTACACCTTC
. TRBJ1-6 15 TRBV7-2 TRBD1 CASSRMTGNNSPLHF TGTGCCAGCAGCCGAATGACAGGGAACAATTCACCCCTCCACTTT
. TRBJ1-4 14 TRBV29-1 TRBD1 CSVQNRGGNEKLFF TGCAGCGTACAAAACAGGGGGGGAAATGAAAAACTGTTTTTT
. TRBJ1-5 14 TRBV6-1 TRBD1 CASRLDRGNQPQHF TGTGCCAGCAGGTTGGACAGGGGCAATCAGCCCCAGCATTTT
. TRBJ1-5 18 TRBV7-3 TRBD1 CASSVHFKQGWDNQPQHF TGTGCCAGCAGCGTACATTTCAAACAGGGGTGGGACAATCAGCCCCAGCATTTT
. TRBJ1-6 13 TRBV7-2 . CASSFERDFSLHF TGTGCCAGCAGCTTCGAGCGGGACTTTTCCCTCCACTTT
. TRBJ2-5 17 TRBV13 TRBD1 CASSSGSGTGGLETQYF TGTGCCAGCAGCTCCGGTTCCGGGACAGGGGGCTTGGAGACCCAGTACTTC
. TRBJ2-1 16 TRBV4-2 TRBD2 CASSHSTSGLYNEQFF TGTGCCAGCAGCCATTCGACTAGCGGATTATACAATGAGCAGTTCTTC
. TRBJ2-7 15 TRBV6-1 TRBD1 CASRPGQGALYEQYF TGTGCCAGCAGACCCGGACAGGGGGCGCTCTACGAGCAGTACTTC
few TRBJ2-7 13 TRBV5-6 . CASSLALGGEQYF TGTGCCAGCAGCTTGGCCTTAGGGGGCGAGCAGTACTTC
. TRBJ2-7 15 TRBV28 TRBD1 CASSIRGTGRNEQYF TGTGCCAGCAGTATCCGGGGGACAGGGAGGAACGAGCAGTACTTC
. TRBJ1-5 15 TRBV4-1 . CASSQVAGSNQPQHF TGCGCCAGCAGCCAAGTTGCGGGTAGCAATCAGCCCCAGCATTTT
. TRBJ1-5 15 TRBV4-3 . CASSQELSRVQPQHF TGCGCCAGCAGCCAAGAATTGAGCAGGGTACAGCCCCAGCATTTT
. TRBJ2-2 12 TRBV30 . CAAYRNTGELFF TGTGCCGCATATAGGAACACCGGGGAGCTGTTTTTT
once TRBJ2-7 13 TRBV5-6 . CASSLRGTYEQYF TGTGCCAGCAGCTTGCGGGGAACCTACGAGCAGTACTTC
. TRBJ2-5 15 TRBV6-5 . CASTVNWASQETQYF TGTGCCAGCACTGTGAATTGGGCCTCACAAGAGACCCAGTACTTC
. TRBJ2-1 15 TRBV18 TRBD2 CASSPTSGLYNEQFF TGTGCCAGCTCACCTACTAGCGGCCTCTACAATGAGCAGTTCTTC
. TRBJ2-2 15 TRBV7-9 . CASSLAPGNTGELFF TGTGCCAGCAGCTTAGCGCCAGGGAACACCGGGGAGCTGTTTTTT
. TRBJ2-7 13 TRBV19 TRBD1 CASSMGTVNEQYF TGTGCCAGTAGTATGGGGACAGTTAACGAGCAGTACTTC
. TRBJ2-5 11 TRBV23-1 . CASSVRETQYF TGCGCCAGCAGTGTGCGAGAGACCCAGTACTTC
once TRBJ1-1 16 TRBV19 TRBD1 CASSPRTGRVGTEAFF TGTGCCAGTAGTCCAAGGACAGGGAGGGTGGGTACTGAAGCTTTCTTT
few TRBJ1-1 14 TRBV2 TRBD1 CASSEDRVGTEAFF TGTGCCAGCAGTGAGGACAGGGTAGGCACTGAAGCTTTCTTT
. TRBJ2-1 14 TRBV5-6 . CASSYQGSYNEQFF TGTGCCAGCAGCTATCAGGGTTCCTACAATGAGCAGTTCTTC
. TRBJ1-4 14 TRBV19 . CASSRGSSNEKLFF TGTGCCAGTAGTAGGGGCAGCTCTAATGAAAAACTGTTTTTT
. TRBJ2-5 17 TRBV7-3 TRBD2 CASSSGRLAGSQETQYF TGTGCCAGCAGCTCCGGCCGGCTAGCGGGATCCCAAGAGACCCAGTACTTC
. TRBJ1-1 14 TRBV19 TRBD1 CASSSRGRDTEAFF TGTGCCAGTAGCAGCAGGGGGCGAGACACTGAAGCTTTCTTT
few TRBJ1-2 12 TRBV25-1 . CASSDRNYGYTF TGTGCCAGCTCTGACAGGAACTATGGCTACACCTTC
. TRBJ2-1 14 TRBV27 TRBD1 CASSFERGPNEQFF TGTGCCAGCAGTTTTGAGAGGGGGCCCAATGAGCAGTTCTTC
. TRBJ2-1 18 TRBV18 . CASSPDRGGYPSYNEQFF TGTGCCAGCTCACCGGACAGAGGTGGCTATCCCTCCTACAATGAGCAGTTCTTC